The 6 T cell receptor beta chains presented below share a single source sample, sequenced in a study of human T cells and chemical hapten exposure. TCRdb analysed the RACE reads with MiXCR anew, one entry per CDR3 protein. The table shows fewer than 500,000 distinct CDR3 sequences, with 4.8% occurring only once. Stated time point: patch test 1, 2 weeks after DPC sensitization. Documented treatment: therapeutic diphenylcyclopropenone sensitization with weekly scalp DPC. Specimen: whole blood, collected in connection with sensitization to the hapten diphenylcyclopropenone (DPC). The receptors here all came from a woman aged 50 to 65 with alopecia areata. Some clones in this sample may be carry-over from other donors' samples.

Only a few counts were recorded for this clonotype. This sequence joins TRBV29-1 and TRBJ1-1, with TRBD1 matching 9 bases. The CDR3 contains 14 residues. Germline assignment: CDR1 SQVTM and CDR2 ANQGSEA. V shed 1 base and J 0 bases; nucleotides not matched to a gene: 0. This CDR3 reads CSVEGTGVNTEAFF. The CDR3, as DNA: TGCAGCGTTGAAGGGACAGGGGTGAACACTGAAGCTTTCTTT.

A remark on this clonotype: One base away lies a much larger clone, so this may be a sequencing read error. The chain has TRBV18 and TRBJ2-7; 15 bases match TRBD2. V dropped 3 bases and J dropped 5; count of bases not matched to a gene: 11. The CDR3 sequence is 18 residues long. Per germline, CDR1 KGHSH and CDR2 LQKENI. The CDR3 nucleotides read TGTGCCAGCTCACCGATACCCGGGACTAGCGGGAGGAAGAACGAGCAGTACTTC. Its translation is CASSPIPGTSGRKNEQYF.

This clonotype was counted at least ten times. The chain carries TRBV6-6 and TRBJ2-3; possibly TRBD2 for D (5 bases). Germline V gene lookup returns CDR1 MNHNY and CDR2 SVGAGI (reference sequence). Trimming stripped 4 bases from V and 0 bases from J, with 8 bases between. The CDR3 totals 14 residues. The CDR3 sequence is CASSSGGSTDTQYF. The CDR3 DNA reads TGTGCCAGCAGTTCAGGCGGGAGCACAGATACGCAGTATTTT.

Ten or more counts support this clonotype. The chain employs TRBV28 and TRBJ1-2; maybe TRBD1 (5 bases). The CDR3 has 12 amino acids. Deletions cut 8 bases from V and 3 bases from J, with 10 bases between. Germline loops: CDR1 MDHEN, CDR2 SYDVKM. The CDR3 reads CASGGTHYGYTF. In DNA form, the CDR3 reads TGTGCCAGCGGAGGGACTCACTATGGCTACACCTTC.

This clonotype was counted only a few times. This sequence joins TRBV13 and TRBJ1-5; D possibly corresponds to TRBD1 (5 bases). CDR1 and CDR2 (germline): PRHDT, FYEKMQ (reference sequence). Trimming shortened V by 0 bases and J by 0 bases, and 12 bases separated the two germline ends. The CDR3 has 17 residues. CDR3 sequence reads: CASSLGPEGYSNQPQHF. DNA for the CDR3: TGTGCCAGCAGCTTAGGCCCAGAGGGGTATAGCAATCAGCCCCAGCATTTT.

The table lists this clonotype with a few counts. The genes are TRBV6-2 or TRBV6-3 and TRBJ2-3, with 7 nucleotides matching TRBD2. The CDR3 has 16 residues. CDR1 is MNHEY and CDR2 is SVGEGT in the germline V gene. Trimming took 0 bases from V and 5 from J; bases not matched to a gene: 8. The CDR3 DNA follows: TGTGCCAGCAGTTACTCGAAGCGGGAATCCCGAGATACGCAGTATTTT. It is translated as CASSYSKRESRDTQYF.